Following are 13 T cell receptor beta chains from one sample sequenced in a study of cytomegalovirus exposure and HLA in healthy donors (dated by TCRdb to 2016 to 2017). The receptor library was made with the immunoSEQ multiplex PCR assay. For the multiplex PCR, a mixture combining 60 forward primers for TCR Vbeta segments and 13 reverse primers for TCR Jbeta segments was used. What TCRdb holds here is the immuneACCESS table cut down to in-frame rearrangements. Part of the clones is not present; checked against another copy, under half of the missing clones reflect an unresolved V gene, and the others are unexplained. The sample includes some 200,000 clones, with approximately 78% observed a single time. Around 1.7% of the sample rests with the top ten. The sequenced sample consisted of PBMCs. These receptors came from a young woman in good health and CMV-seronegative.

The rearrangement joins TRBV4-3 to TRBJ1-4; a possible D gene is TRBD1 (5 bases). Germline values: CDR1 LGHNA, CDR2 YSLEER. This CDR3 has 18 residues. Trimming took off 0 bases at V and 4 bases at J, with 18 bases between the two ends. The CDR3, as DNA: TGCGCCAGCAGCCAAGATATCGGGGGTCCCCGGCTTAATGAAAAACTGTTTTTT. Translating gives CASSQDIGGPRLNEKLFF.

The sample holds a few counts of this clone. V usage is TRBV2 and J usage is TRBJ1-1, with D possibly being TRBD1 (5 bases). Deletions cut 2 bases from V and 1 base from J, with 11 bases between. The CDR3 extends over 15 amino acids. Per the germline V gene, CDR1 is SNHLY and CDR2 is FYNNEI. The CDR3: CASSEPDGGNTEAFF. For the CDR3, the DNA is TGTGCCAGCAGTGAACCGGACGGGGGGAACACTGAAGCTTTCTTT.

This clone occurred a few times. The rearrangement links TRBV6-5 to TRBJ1-4; unclear D gene. V gave up 0 bases and J gave up 5 bases, with 7 bases separating them. The CDR3 spans 14 residues. Germline values: CDR1 MNHEY, CDR2 SVGAGI. The CDR3 DNA reads TGTGCCAGCAGTTACTCGGCGGGAAATGAAAAACTGTTTTTT. It encodes CASSYSAGNEKLFF.

The chain combines TRBV19 with TRBJ1-1; 10 bases match TRBD1. Germline values: CDR1 LNHDA, CDR2 SQIVND (reference sequence). This CDR3 comprises 17 residues. Trimming cost V 7 bases and J 1 base; bases outside gene matches: 12. The CDR3 reads CASMPGQGPLSNTEAFF. The CDR3 DNA sequence: TGTGCCAGTATGCCGGGACAGGGGCCCCTATCGAACACTGAAGCTTTCTTT.

V and J are TRBV5-1 and TRBJ1-5, with 8 bases that match TRBD1. CDR3 length: 15 amino acids. In germline, CDR1 is SGHRS, CDR2 YFSETQ. Trimming cost V 0 bases and J 3 bases; bases outside gene matches: 2. The DNA of the CDR3 is TGCGCCAGCAGCTTGGCGGGACAGGACAATCAGCCCCAGCATTTT. Protein sequence: CASSLAGQDNQPQHF.

The chain joins TRBV4-3 to TRBJ2-3; TRBD1 matches at 12 bases. There are 19 residues in the CDR3. Germline V CDR1 and CDR2: LGHNA, YSLEER. V dropped 4 bases and J dropped 2; count of bases not matched to a gene: 13. In DNA, the CDR3 is TGCGCCAGCAGCCTAGCCGGGACAGGGGGCTTCGACCCCACAGATACGCAGTATTTT. Translating gives CASSLAGTGGFDPTDTQYF.

This chain links TRBV19 with TRBJ1-1; D not resolved. V lost 7 bases, J lost 1 base, and 10 bases lay in between. Per germline, CDR1 LNHDA and CDR2 SQIVND (reference sequence). The CDR3 length is 13 residues. This chain's CDR3 is CASMAHKNTEAFF. CDR3 sequence (DNA): TGTGCCAGTATGGCACACAAGAACACTGAAGCTTTCTTT.

The chain recombines TRBV4-2 with TRBJ1-4, with 7 bases aligning to TRBD1. Germline CDR1 LGHNA, CDR2 YNFKEQ. V lost 5 bases, J lost 9 bases, and 9 bases stayed unmatched. The CDR3 is 14 amino acids. CDR3 bases: TGTGCCAGCAGCGGAGAGCCGGACAGGAAAAAACTGTTTTTT. It encodes CASSGEPDRKKLFF.

The CDR3 coding sequence is TGTGCCAGCAGCTTAGCAGGGTCGGGCATTCAGTACTTC. Protein: CASSLAGSGIQYF. This rearrangement joins TRBV11-2 to TRBJ2-4; TRBD1 might be the D (5 bases). V lost 1 base to trimming and J lost 9 bases, with 10 bases between them. Germline values: CDR1 SGHAT, CDR2 FQNNGV. The CDR3 is made up of 13 amino acids.

The V and J genes are TRBV4-3 and TRBJ1-3; D uncertain. Trimming cost V 1 base and J 0 bases, with 10 bases left between them. This CDR3 has 16 residues. Per the germline V gene, CDR1 is LGHNA and CDR2 is YSLEER. CDR3 nucleotide sequence: TGCGCCAGCAGCCAAGCTACCCACTACTCTGGAAACACCATATATTTT. Protein: CASSQATHYSGNTIYF.

The J gene is TRBJ2-1, the V gene TRBV11-2; the D is unclear. CDR1 is SGHAT and CDR2 is FQNNGV in the germline V gene. Trimming shortened V by 0 bases and J by 9 bases, and 6 bases separated the two germline ends. This CDR3 contains 12 residues. CDR3 sequence (DNA): TGTGCCAGCAGCTTAGAAGCTTCTGAGCAGTTCTTC. Amino acid sequence: CASSLEASEQFF.

This rearrangement joins TRBV28 to TRBJ2-2; 12 bases are a match to TRBD2. Looked up from germline, CDR1 is MDHEN and CDR2 is SYDVKM. Losses at the gene ends were 5 bases for V and 3 bases for J; bases not matched to a gene: 7. This CDR3 is 17 amino acids long. CDR3 loop: CASSPETSGRYTGELFF. As DNA, the CDR3 is TGTGCCAGCAGTCCGGAGACTAGCGGGAGATACACCGGGGAGCTGTTTTTT.

The chain has TRBV19 and TRBJ2-1; D unclear. V was trimmed by 2 bases and J by 3 bases, leaving 5 bases between them. CDR1 is LNHDA, CDR2 SQIVND, per germline (reference sequence). The CDR3 spans 13 residues. The CDR3 loop reads CASSISSYNEQFF. The CDR3 DNA reads as TGTGCCAGTAGTATATCTAGCTACAATGAGCAGTTCTTC.